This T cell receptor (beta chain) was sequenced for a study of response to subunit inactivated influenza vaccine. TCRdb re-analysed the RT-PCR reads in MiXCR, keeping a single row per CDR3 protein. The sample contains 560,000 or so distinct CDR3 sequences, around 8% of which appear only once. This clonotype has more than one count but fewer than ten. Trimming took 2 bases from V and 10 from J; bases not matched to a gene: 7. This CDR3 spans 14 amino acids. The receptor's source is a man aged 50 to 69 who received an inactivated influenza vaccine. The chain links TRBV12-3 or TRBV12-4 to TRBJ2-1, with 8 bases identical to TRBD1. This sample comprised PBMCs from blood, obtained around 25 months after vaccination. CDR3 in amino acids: CASSLRTGFREQFF. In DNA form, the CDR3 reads TGTGCCAGCAGTTTACGGACAGGGTTTCGCGAGCAGTTCTTC.